One and the same sample provided the 20 T cell receptor beta chains below, sequenced in a study of T cell responses to AZD1222 COVID-19 vaccine. Method: immunoSEQ multiplex PCR; TCRdb's copy keeps in-frame clones and lacks some. Among over 100,000 clones listed, around 90% were seen once. Sample: peripheral blood, taken 28 days after the second AZD1222 dose. The source is an adult who received the AZD1222 COVID-19 vaccine.

This chain links TRBV20-1 with TRBJ2-7; 12 nucleotides line up with TRBD2. Losses at the gene ends were 3 bases for V and 2 bases for J; bases not matched to a gene: 8. This CDR3 has 16 amino acids. CDR1 is DFQATT and CDR2 is SNEGSKA in the germline V gene (reference sequence). CDR3 sequence reads: CSASRPGLAGPYEQYF. The DNA of the CDR3 is TGCAGTGCTAGTCGACCGGGACTAGCGGGTCCCTACGAGCAGTACTTC.

V gene TRBV28 combines with J gene TRBJ2-7; D unresolved. The CDR3 consists of 15 residues. The V and J ends lost 4 bases and 11 bases respectively, with 24 bases between them. Germline V gene lookup returns CDR1 MDHEN and CDR2 SYDVKM. The CDR3 DNA reads TGTGCCAGCAGTTCCTCTCGGGTCAGGTGGAACCCCAAGTACTTC. Amino acid sequence: CASSSSRVRWNPKYF.

The chain combines TRBV6-5 with TRBJ1-5, with 7 bases identical to TRBD1. V was pared by 6 bases and J by 1 base, with 3 bases of the junction left unmatched. Germline lookup yields CDR1 MNHEY and CDR2 SVGAGI. The CDR3 consists of 14 residues. This CDR3 is CASRAGGSNQPQHF. CDR3 DNA sequence: TGTGCCAGCAGGGCAGGGGGGAGCAATCAGCCCCAGCATTTT.

A few counts support this clone. The CDR3 bases are TGTGCCAGCAGCCAAGAGTGGACAGGCAATTCACCCCTCCACTTT. Its translation: CASSQEWTGNSPLHF. The chain recombines TRBV3-1 (or the pseudogene TRBV3-2) with TRBJ1-6; 7 positions agree with TRBD1. J gave up 7 bases and V 0 bases, and 3 bases lay outside the gene matches. The CDR3 totals 15 residues. CDR1 is LGHDT and CDR2 is YNNKEL in the germline V gene (reference sequence).

This chain connects TRBV28 to TRBJ1-5; tentative D call: TRBD1 (5 bases). This CDR3 has 13 residues. Germline CDR1 reads MDHEN; CDR2 reads SYDVKM. V lost 5 bases and J 5 bases, leaving 10 bases between the germline ends. In nucleotides, the CDR3 is TGTGCCAGCAGTCCAGGGTATGATCAGCCCCAGCATTTT. It codes for CASSPGYDQPQHF.

The CDR3 loop reads CASSLTGRNQPQHF. DNA of the CDR3: TGTGCCAGCAGTTTGACAGGGCGCAATCAGCCCCAGCATTTT. The genes are TRBV2 and TRBJ1-5; TRBD1 aligns across 7 bases. Unmatched junction bases numbered 3, after V lost 5 bases and J lost 2 bases. The CDR3 runs to 14 residues. The V gene's germline CDR1 is SNHLY and CDR2 FYNNEI.

The chain is built from TRBV6-2 or TRBV6-3 and TRBJ2-2, with D hard to call. V dropped 0 bases and J dropped 1 base, with 6 bases sitting between them. The germline V gene encodes CDR1 MNHEY and CDR2 SVGEGT. This CDR3 contains 15 residues. The CDR3 loop reads CASSYSPGNTGELFF. The CDR3 DNA sequence: TGTGCCAGCAGTTACTCTCCGGGGAACACCGGGGAGCTGTTTTTT.

This chain's CDR3 is CASSLNAEAFF. CDR3 bases: TGTGCCAGTAGCTTAAATGCGGAAGCTTTCTTT. The chain has TRBV19 and TRBJ1-1; D ambiguous. V lost 6 bases and J 8 bases, leaving 10 bases between the germline ends. Germline V gene sequence: CDR1 LNHDA, CDR2 SQIVND (reference sequence). The CDR3 totals 11 residues.

The chain has TRBV21-1 and TRBJ1-3. TRBV21-1 is shown as a pseudogene. This CDR3 comprises 16 residues. CDR3 DNA sequence: TGTGCCAGCAGCCCCTGGGGTAGGGTTTCTGGAAACACCATATATTTT. As protein: CASSPWGRVSGNTIYF.

This clone was recorded once. The chain uses TRBV7-3 and TRBJ1-3; D not certain. The germline gives CDR1 SGHTA, CDR2 FQGTGA. V lost 5 bases and J 0 bases, leaving 11 bases between the germline ends. This CDR3 region has 15 residues. The CDR3 is CASSPGRASGNTIYF. The CDR3 DNA reads TGTGCCAGCAGCCCCGGACGGGCCTCTGGAAACACCATATATTTT. The full variable domain, rest sourced from reference TRBV7-3 and TRBJ1-3, is GAGVSQTPSNKVTEKGKYVELRCDPISGHTALYWYRQSLGQGPEFLIYFQGTGAADDSGLPNDRFFAVRPEGSVSTLKIQRTERGDSAVYLCASSPGRASGNTIYFGEGSWLTVV.

The chain joins TRBV5-5 to TRBJ2-3; a weak D match, TRBD1 (7 bases). Trimming shortened V by 0 bases and J by 6 bases, and 14 bases separated the two germline ends. This CDR3 region has 15 residues. The germline V gene encodes CDR1 SGHKS and CDR2 YYEKEE (reference sequence). The chain's CDR3 is CASSLGPGGHDTQYF. DNA for the CDR3: TGTGCCAGCAGCTTGGGACCAGGGGGGCACGATACGCAGTATTTT.

V and J are TRBV5-6 and TRBJ2-7; no clear D gene. This CDR3 spans 14 amino acids. Germline CDR1 SGHDT, CDR2 YYEEEE. The germline V and J ends were trimmed by 0 bases and 2 bases, with 9 bases remaining between them. The CDR3 protein is CASSLDPKTYEQYF. CDR3 DNA: TGTGCCAGCAGCTTGGATCCGAAAACCTACGAGCAGTACTTC.

This clone has a single count. The rearrangement joins TRBV2 to TRBJ1-2; 7 bases match TRBD1. Germline-derived CDR1 and CDR2 are SNHLY and FYNNEI. V shed 7 bases and J 13 bases; nucleotides not matched to a gene: 9. This CDR3 comprises 11 residues. The CDR3 loop is CASNNQGGCTF. The CDR3 DNA is TGTGCCAGCAACAACCAGGGGGGGTGCACCTTC.

The genes are TRBV2 and TRBJ2-3; possible D gene TRBD2, 5 bases. Germline CDR1 and CDR2: SNHLY and FYNNEI. Trimming left V 7 bases short and J 0 bases short, with 8 bases between. This CDR3 spans 13 amino acids. DNA of the CDR3: TGTGCCAGCAATCCGGGGAGCACAGATACGCAGTATTTT. Encoded protein: CASNPGSTDTQYF.

This chain links TRBV5-1 with TRBJ1-5; no definite D call. CDR3 length equals 17 residues. V lost 0 bases and J 1 base, leaving 14 bases between the germline ends. Germline V CDR1 and CDR2: SGHRS, YFSETQ. This CDR3 is CASSLGPLDGSNQPQHF. The CDR3 region has the DNA TGCGCCAGCAGCTTGGGGCCGCTGGACGGGAGCAATCAGCCCCAGCATTTT.

This clone was seen just once. The V call is TRBV2, the J call TRBJ2-1, with 8 positions matching TRBD2. This CDR3 is built from 15 residues. V shed 6 bases, J shed 5 bases, and the junction held 9 bases outside the gene matches. Germline loops: CDR1 SNHLY, CDR2 FYNNEI. CDR3 in DNA: TGTGCCAGCAGGGACCTAGCGGGTACTGACAATGAGCAGTTCTTC. It encodes CASRDLAGTDNEQFF.

This chain links TRBV5-4 with TRBJ1-1, with unresolved D. CDR1 is SGHNT, CDR2 YYREEE, per germline (reference sequence). The CDR3 is made up of 10 amino acids. The ends were cut back, 7 bases at V and 4 bases at J, with 5 bases in the middle. The CDR3, as DNA: TGTGCCAGCGGAAGCACTGAAGCTTTCTTT. It encodes CASGSTEAFF. The variable domain in full, completed from reference TRBV5-4 and TRBJ1-1, reads ETGVTQSPTHLIKTRGQQVTLRCSSQSGHNTVSWYQQALGQGPQFIFQYYREEENGRGNFPPRFSGLQFPNYSSELNVNALELDDSALYLCASGSTEAFFGQGTRLTVV.

V usage is TRBV29-1 and J usage is TRBJ1-1, with TRBD1 matching 8 bases. The ends lost 6 bases at V and 1 base at J; junction bases unmatched: 10. The CDR3 spans 15 residues. Germline V lookup: CDR1 SQVTM, CDR2 ANQGSEA. The CDR3 nucleotides read TGCAGCGTGTCCACCGGACAGGGCGGGAACACTGAAGCTTTCTTT. It specifies CSVSTGQGGNTEAFF. Filled out from reference TRBV29-1 and TRBJ1-1, the complete variable domain reads SAVISQKPSRDICQRGTSLTIQCQVDSQVTMMFWYRQQPGQSLTLIATANQGSEATYESGFVIDKFPISRPNLTFSTLTVSNMSPEDSSIYLCSVSTGQGGNTEAFFGQGTRLTVV.

V is TRBV2 and J is TRBJ1-6, with a tentative D call TRBD1 (5 bases). Germline V gene data show CDR1 as SNHLY and CDR2 as FYNNEI. CDR3 size: 12 residues. V gave up 6 bases and J gave up 5 bases, with 5 bases separating them. CDR3 protein: CASRTDNSPLHF. In DNA form, the CDR3 reads TGTGCCAGCAGGACAGATAATTCACCCCTCCACTTT.

V usage is TRBV7-2 and J usage is TRBJ2-2, with TRBD2 as a possible D gene (5 bases). Germline CDR1 reads SGHTA; CDR2 reads FQGNSA. CDR3 length equals 13 residues. The V end lost 6 bases, the J end lost 5 bases, and 10 bases lay between the germline ends. Written as DNA, the CDR3 is TGTGCCAGCAGAACGACGGGAACCGGGGAGCTGTTTTTT. Protein sequence: CASRTTGTGELFF. The full variable domain, with the rest looked up from reference TRBV7-2 and TRBJ2-2, is GAGVSQSPSNKVTEKGKDVELRCDPISGHTALYWYRQSLGQGLEFLIYFQGNSAPDKSGLPSDRFSAERTGGSVSTLTIQRTQQEDSAVYLCASRTTGTGELFFGEGSRLTVL.